This paragraph reports one T cell receptor (beta chain). The data are from a study of shared clonotypes between healthy human individuals. Study as a whole: Each donor's CD8 memory used one plate, CD8 naive two, each CD4 subset three.

Deep was the level at which the assay was run. Generated by immunoSEQ multiplex PCR, the TCRdb table keeps only in-frame clones and is missing some. The sample carries some 2.4 million clones, approximately 93% recorded once. Germline lookup yields CDR1 KGHSH and CDR2 LQKENI. The ends were cut back, 6 bases at V and 2 bases at J, with 11 bases in the middle. The CDR3 totals 14 residues. Sample: naive CD4+ T cells from PBMCs. Subset: CD45RA+ positively selected. This clonotype originated in a man aged 18-30 years in good health. Some clones in this sample may be carry-over from other donors' samples. V usage is TRBV18 and J usage is TRBJ1-5; TRBD1 might be the D (5 bases). The CDR3 DNA reads as TGTGCCAGCTCTCGGGGAGGGGGCAATCAGCCCCAGCATTTT. Residues: CASSRGGGNQPQHF.